This TCR beta chain was found in a study of Ad26.COV2.S vaccination and SARS-CoV-2 variants. Generated by immunoSEQ multiplex PCR, the TCRdb table keeps only in-frame clones and is missing some. The sample includes roughly 380,000 clones, around 90% of them seen just once. On this clone: The target antigen is unknown.

The CDR3 consists of 15 residues. Trimming cost V 3 bases and J 6 bases, with 14 bases left between them. Germline CDR1 reads ENHRY; CDR2 reads SYGVKD. Study findings and constraints: Responses of T cells in total may have been underestimated by the TCR breadth and depth analyses. Individuals receiving vaccine had higher spike-specific TCR breadth than placebo recipients did. Non-spike TCR breadth showed similarity between vaccine and placebo recipients.

V is TRBV10-3 and J is TRBJ2-2; D remains ambiguous. The sample consisted of peripheral blood, taken after recovery from COVID-19. This TCR came from a human donor who had recovered from COVID-19. The CDR3 DNA is TGTGCCATCAGTGATATCCTCGACCCATCCGGGGAGCTGTTTTTT. Translated: CAISDILDPSGELFF.